The clone carrying this TCR beta chain showed up just a few times. The antigen remains undetermined. Indicated time point: after dendritic cell vaccination, including at tumor progression/relapse. The method was immunoSEQ multiplex PCR; TCRdb's version includes in-frame clones alone and lacks a portion of them. The sample records 70,000 to 90,000 clones, roughly four fifths being singletons. This sample is drawn from a study of glioma-infiltrating T cells after dendritic cell vaccination. Study-level information: Glioblastoma patients came from Phase I and II dendritic cell vaccination trials. At biweekly intervals, patients got three intradermal dendritic cell vaccine injections. General observations from the study: No direct clonality-survival link was found; a diverse polyclonal response may matter.

Losses at the gene ends were 6 bases for V and 4 bases for J; bases not matched to a gene: 6. Germline V lookup: CDR1 SGHAT, CDR2 FQNNGV. This CDR3 is 15 amino acids long. The genes are TRBV11-2 and TRBJ2-3, with TRBD1 matching over 11 bases. The origin of this receptor is a human donor with glioblastoma. The starting material was blood, obtained after dendritic cell vaccination. The CDR3: CASSPDRGRPDTQYF. CDR3 bases: TGTGCCAGCAGTCCGGACAGGGGGCGTCCAGATACGCAGTATTTT.